The clone carrying this TCR beta chain is a singleton in its sample. Germline-derived CDR1 and CDR2 are SGHTS and YDEGEE. V lost 2 bases to trimming and J lost 6 bases; unmatched junction nucleotides: 7. The CDR3 covers 16 residues. This sample is part of a study of blood T cell repertoires in COVID-19. The wider study: The United States, Italy and Spain provided the acute and convalescent COVID-19 samples.

Some clones are missing from TCRdb's copy, which holds only in-frame ones; the method was immunoSEQ multiplex PCR. The sample lists under 300,000 clones; roughly 80% were seen once. This clonotype was obtained from a woman younger than 35 with acute or convalescent COVID-19. The chain is built from TRBV5-8 and TRBJ2-2; 10 nucleotides line up with TRBD2. The sequenced material came from peripheral blood. CDR3 loop: CASSFFTSGISGELFF. The DNA of the CDR3 is TGTGCCAGCAGCTTCTTTACTAGCGGGATATCCGGGGAGCTGTTTTTT. Full variable domain (rest looked up from reference TRBV5-8 and TRBJ2-2): EAGVTQSPTHLIKTRGQQATLRCSPISGHTSVYWYQQALGLGLQFLLWYDEGEERNRGNFPPRFSGRQFPNYSSELNVNALELEDSALYLCASSFFTSGISGELFFGEGSRLTVL.